The 5 T cell receptor beta chains given below trace back to one sample, sequenced in a study of tumor-infiltrating lymphocytes in primary liver carcinoma. For each extraction, RNA and DNA were obtained together from around 20-30 mg of unsorted bulk tissue. From 500 to 600 ng of total RNA, TCR beta-specific cDNA was reverse-transcribed using a constant-region primer. Investigators got TCR beta libraries out of three nested multiplex PCR rounds, done with slightly modified ARM-PCR. Running around 9 cycles apiece, the first two PCR rounds relied on TRBV1-TRBV30 forward primers together with a C-beta reverse primer. MiXCR, applied by TCRdb to the multiplex PCR reads, yields one record per CDR3 protein. The repertoire holds tens of thousands of distinct CDR3 sequences, more than 70% seen once, with less than 40% in the top ten. The source material was liver tumor tissue from sampling region 5. Sample subset: tumor region T5, tumor centre. The receptors shown here come from a woman aged 25-40 years with primary liver carcinoma and hepatitis B virus infection.

This clonotype is judged hyperexpanded (1% or more). The chain joins TRBV10-3 to TRBJ1-3; D gene uncertain. V dropped 0 bases and J dropped 1 base, with 4 bases sitting between them. Germline CDR1 ENHRY, CDR2 SYGVKD. The CDR3 runs 14 residues. The CDR3 DNA reads TGTGCCATCAGTGAGTCAGTTTCTGGAAACACCATATATTTT. Translating it yields CAISESVSGNTIYF.

About this clonotype itself: The conserved phenylalanine or tryptophan is not found at the CDR3 terminus, so this likely reflects a read error. The chain links TRBV6-2 or TRBV6-3 to TRBJ1-5; D not certain. The CDR3 loop spans 13 amino acids. Germline V gene lookup returns CDR1 MNHEY and CDR2 SVGEGT. This CDR3 is CTSSYRDNQPQHI. In nucleotides, the CDR3 is TGTACCAGCAGCTACCGGGACAATCAGCCCCAGCATATT.

By sample share, this clonotype is medium-sized. The chain links TRBV12-3 or TRBV12-4 to TRBJ2-1; 10 bases match TRBD2. The ends lost 4 bases at V and 5 bases at J; junction bases unmatched: 5. CDR3 size: 15 residues. CDR3 amino acids: CASSSAGGVNNEQFF. Here the CDR3 DNA reads TGTGCCAGCAGTTCAGCGGGAGGGGTTAACAATGAGCAGTTCTTC.

With regard to this clonotype: This may be a read error, as it is one base from a much larger clone. J is TRBJ2-5 and V is TRBV29-1; D is possibly TRBD2 (6 bases). Trimming took off 4 bases at V and 4 bases at J, with 22 bases between the two ends. Germline CDR1 reads SQVTM; CDR2 reads ANQGSEA. CDR3 size: 16 residues. DNA for the CDR3: TGCAGCGTTGGGACTACCAAGGACGAATCGGGAGAGACCCAGTACTTC. The encoded protein is CSVGTTKDESGETQYF.

A word on this clonotype: With a much larger clone just one base away, this may be a read error. J is TRBJ2-1 and V is TRBV13; D not resolved. Per germline, CDR1 PRHDT and CDR2 FYEKMQ (reference sequence). The CDR3 loop spans 17 amino acids. CDR3 nucleotide sequence: TGTGCCAGCAGCCCTATATTGCCCAGCCCGTCCTACAGTGAGCAGTTCTTC. Its translation: CASSPILPSPSYSEQFF. The complete variable domain, with remaining parts taken from reference TRBV13 and TRBJ2-1, reads AAGVIQSPRHLIKEKRETATLKCYPIPRHDTVYWYQQGPGQDPQFLISFYEKMQSDKGSIPDRFSAQQFSDYHSELNMSSLELGDSALYFCASSPILPSPSYSEQFFGPGTRLTVL.